The entry below gives a single TCR beta chain sequence along with its context. The target antigen is unknown. The data were obtained in a study of cytomegalovirus exposure and HLA in healthy donors. Findings and limits, study-wide: A later analysis by the authors found several of the most significant clusters apparently linked to common viral pathogens. Among donors in an Asian-associated ancestry cluster, a later analysis reportedly found fewer N-insertions than the roughly 680-donor mean.

PCR amplification relied on 60 Vbeta primers (plus 13 Jbeta primers). The table came from immunoSEQ multiplex PCR; TCRdb's copy has only in-frame clones and leaves some out. The sample records 68,000 or so clones, around 80% being singletons. Germline CDR1 reads SGHAT; CDR2 reads FQNNGV. The CDR3 has 14 amino acids. V was shortened by 4 bases and J by 5 bases, with 14 bases between the two germline ends. The sequenced sample was PBMCs. The sequence came from a woman in her twenties or thirties in good health and CMV-seronegative. The chain links TRBV11-2 to TRBJ1-1, with a weak D call TRBD1 (5 bases). The CDR3: CASSWGTGGTEAFF. CDR3 bases: TGTGCCAGCAGCTGGGGCACGGGAGGAACTGAAGCTTTCTTT. The full variable domain, in which reference TRBV11-2 and TRBJ1-1 provide the parts outside the CDR3, is EAGVAQSPRYKIIEKRQSVAFWCNPISGHATLYWYQQILGQGPKLLIQFQNNGVVDDSQLPKDRFSAERLKGVDSTLKIQPAKLEDSAVYLCASSWGTGGTEAFFGQGTRLTVV.